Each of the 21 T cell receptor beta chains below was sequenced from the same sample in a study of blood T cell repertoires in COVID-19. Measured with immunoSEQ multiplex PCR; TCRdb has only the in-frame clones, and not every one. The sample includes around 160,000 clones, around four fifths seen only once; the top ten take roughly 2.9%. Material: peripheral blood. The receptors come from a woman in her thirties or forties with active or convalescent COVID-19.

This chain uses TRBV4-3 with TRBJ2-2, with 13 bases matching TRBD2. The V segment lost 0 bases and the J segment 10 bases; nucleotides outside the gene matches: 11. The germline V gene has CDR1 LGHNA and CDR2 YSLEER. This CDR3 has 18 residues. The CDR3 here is CASSQDRKLAGGSVELFF. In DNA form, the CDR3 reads TGCGCCAGCAGCCAAGATCGGAAACTAGCGGGAGGGTCGGTGGAGCTGTTTTTT.

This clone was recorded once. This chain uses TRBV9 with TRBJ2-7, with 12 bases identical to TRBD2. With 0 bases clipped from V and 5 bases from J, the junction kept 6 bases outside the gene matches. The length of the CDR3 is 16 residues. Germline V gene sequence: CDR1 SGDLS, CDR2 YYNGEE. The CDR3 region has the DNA TGTGCCAGCAGCGTAGTGGAACTAGCGGGGGGTGACGAGCAGTACTTC. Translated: CASSVVELAGGDEQYF.

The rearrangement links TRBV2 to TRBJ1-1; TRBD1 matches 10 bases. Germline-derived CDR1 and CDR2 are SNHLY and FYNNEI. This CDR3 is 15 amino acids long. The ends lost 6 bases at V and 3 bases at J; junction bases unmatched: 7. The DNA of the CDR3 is TGTGCCAGCAGAACCGGGACAGGGGCGGACACTGAAGCTTTCTTT. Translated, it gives CASRTGTGADTEAFF.

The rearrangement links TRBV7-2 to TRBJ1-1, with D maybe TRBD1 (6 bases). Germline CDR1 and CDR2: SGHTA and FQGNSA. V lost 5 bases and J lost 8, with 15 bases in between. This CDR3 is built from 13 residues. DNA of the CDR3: TGTGCCAGCAGCGCAAACAGGGCTTCAGAAGCTTTCTTT. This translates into CASSANRASEAFF. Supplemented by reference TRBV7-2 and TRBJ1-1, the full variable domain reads GAGVSQSPSNKVTEKGKDVELRCDPISGHTALYWYRQSLGQGLEFLIYFQGNSAPDKSGLPSDRFSAERTGGSVSTLTIQRTQQEDSAVYLCASSANRASEAFFGQGTRLTVV.

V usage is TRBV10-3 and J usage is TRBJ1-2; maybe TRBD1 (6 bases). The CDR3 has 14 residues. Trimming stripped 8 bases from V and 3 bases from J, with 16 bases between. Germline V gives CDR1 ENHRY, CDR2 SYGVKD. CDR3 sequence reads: CAIGAGGKDYGYTF. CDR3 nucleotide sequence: TGTGCCATCGGAGCGGGGGGCAAGGACTATGGCTACACCTTC.

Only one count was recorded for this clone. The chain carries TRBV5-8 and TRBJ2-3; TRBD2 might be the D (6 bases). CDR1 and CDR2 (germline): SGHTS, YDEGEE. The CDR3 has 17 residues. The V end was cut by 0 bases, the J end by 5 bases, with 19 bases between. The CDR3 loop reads CASSLVLAALGVDTQYF. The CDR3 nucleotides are TGTGCCAGCAGCTTGGTTTTAGCGGCATTAGGGGTAGATACGCAGTATTTT. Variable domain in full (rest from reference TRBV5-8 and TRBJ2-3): EAGVTQSPTHLIKTRGQQATLRCSPISGHTSVYWYQQALGLGLQFLLWYDEGEERNRGNFPPRFSGRQFPNYSSELNVNALELEDSALYLCASSLVLAALGVDTQYFGPGTRLTVL.

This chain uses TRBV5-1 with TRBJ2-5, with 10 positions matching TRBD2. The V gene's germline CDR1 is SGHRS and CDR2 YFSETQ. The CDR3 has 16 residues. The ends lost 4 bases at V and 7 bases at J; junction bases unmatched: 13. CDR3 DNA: TGCGCCAGCAGCGTCGCCCAGCGGGGGGGCCGGGGGACCCAGTACTTC. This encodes CASSVAQRGGRGTQYF. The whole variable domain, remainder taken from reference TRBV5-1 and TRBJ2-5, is KAGVTQTPRYLIKTRGQQVTLSCSPISGHRSVSWYQQTPGQGLQFLFEYFSETQRNKGNFPGRFSGRQFSNSRSEMNVSTLELGDSALYLCASSVAQRGGRGTQYFGPGTRLLVL.

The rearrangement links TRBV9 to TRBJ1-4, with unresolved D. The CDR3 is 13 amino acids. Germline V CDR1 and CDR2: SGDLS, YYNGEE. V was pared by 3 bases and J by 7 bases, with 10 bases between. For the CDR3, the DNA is TGTGCCAGCAGCGCGAACCCCGGTGAAAAACTGTTTTTT. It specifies CASSANPGEKLFF.

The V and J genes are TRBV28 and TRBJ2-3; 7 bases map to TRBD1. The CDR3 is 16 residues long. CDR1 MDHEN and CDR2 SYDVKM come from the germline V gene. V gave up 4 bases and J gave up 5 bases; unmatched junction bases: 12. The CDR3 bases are TGTGCCAGCAGTTCCGGACAGGTTGGGGGTCAAGATACGCAGTATTTT. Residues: CASSSGQVGGQDTQYF.

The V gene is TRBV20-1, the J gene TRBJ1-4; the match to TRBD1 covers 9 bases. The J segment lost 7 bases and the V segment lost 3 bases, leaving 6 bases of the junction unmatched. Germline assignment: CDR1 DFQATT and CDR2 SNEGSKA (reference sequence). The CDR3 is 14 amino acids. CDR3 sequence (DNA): TGCAGTGCTAGTACAGGGGGCATGGGTGAAAAACTGTTTTTT. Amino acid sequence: CSASTGGMGEKLFF.

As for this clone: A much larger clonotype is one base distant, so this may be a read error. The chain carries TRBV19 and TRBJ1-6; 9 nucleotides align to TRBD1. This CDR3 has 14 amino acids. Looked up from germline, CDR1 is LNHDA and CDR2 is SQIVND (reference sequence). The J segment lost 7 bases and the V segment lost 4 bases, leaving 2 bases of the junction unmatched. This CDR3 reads CASSTGTGNSPLHF. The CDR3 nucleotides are TGTGCCAGTAGTACCGGGACAGGGAATTCACCCCTCCACTTT. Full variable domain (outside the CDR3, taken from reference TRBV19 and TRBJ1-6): DGGITQSPKYLFRKEGQNVTLSCEQNLNHDAMYWYRQDPGQGLRLIYYSQIVNDFQKGDIAEGYSVSREKKESFPLTVTSAQKNPTAFYLCASSTGTGNSPLHFGNGTRLTVT.

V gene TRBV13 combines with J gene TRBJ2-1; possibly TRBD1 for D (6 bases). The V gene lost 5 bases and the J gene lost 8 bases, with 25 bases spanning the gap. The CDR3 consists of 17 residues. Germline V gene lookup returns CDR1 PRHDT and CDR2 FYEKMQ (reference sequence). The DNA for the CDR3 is TGTGCCAGCAGCGGCCGGCTCGAACAGGGAAAAAGCGATGAGCAGTTCTTC. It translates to CASSGRLEQGKSDEQFF.

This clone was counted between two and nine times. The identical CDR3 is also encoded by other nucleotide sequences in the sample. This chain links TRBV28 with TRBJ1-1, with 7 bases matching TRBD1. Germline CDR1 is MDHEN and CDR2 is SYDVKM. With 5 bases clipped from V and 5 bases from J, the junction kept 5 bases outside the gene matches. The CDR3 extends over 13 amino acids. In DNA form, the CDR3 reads TGTGCCAGCAGTCGCGACAGGGTAACTGAAGCTTTCTTT. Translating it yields CASSRDRVTEAFF.

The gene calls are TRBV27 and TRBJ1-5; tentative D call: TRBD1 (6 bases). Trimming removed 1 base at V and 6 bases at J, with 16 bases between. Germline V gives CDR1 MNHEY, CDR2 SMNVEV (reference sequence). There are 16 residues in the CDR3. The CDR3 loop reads CASSLLAQGISQPQHF. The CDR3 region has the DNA TGTGCCAGCAGTTTATTGGCACAGGGCATCAGTCAGCCCCAGCATTTT.

CDR3 coding DNA: TGTGCCAGCAGTGAAATGTGGCAAAAGCTCCACTTT. This sequence encodes CASSEMWQKLHF. The V call is TRBV2, the J call TRBJ1-6; the D is unclear. CDR1 is SNHLY, CDR2 FYNNEI, per germline. The CDR3 runs 12 residues. The ends were cut back, 2 bases at V and 16 bases at J, with 12 bases in the middle.

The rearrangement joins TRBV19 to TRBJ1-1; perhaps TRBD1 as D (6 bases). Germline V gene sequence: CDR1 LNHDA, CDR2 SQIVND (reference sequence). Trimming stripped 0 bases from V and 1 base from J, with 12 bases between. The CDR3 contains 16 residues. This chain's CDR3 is CASSIDYGRGNTEAFF. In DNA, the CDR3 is TGTGCCAGTAGTATAGATTATGGCAGGGGGAACACTGAAGCTTTCTTT.

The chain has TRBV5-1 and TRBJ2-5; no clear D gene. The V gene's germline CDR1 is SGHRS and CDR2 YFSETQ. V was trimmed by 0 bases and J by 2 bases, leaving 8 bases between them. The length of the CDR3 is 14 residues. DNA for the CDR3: TGCGCCAGCAGCTTGGATCTCGGTCAAGAGACCCAGTACTTC. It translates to CASSLDLGQETQYF.

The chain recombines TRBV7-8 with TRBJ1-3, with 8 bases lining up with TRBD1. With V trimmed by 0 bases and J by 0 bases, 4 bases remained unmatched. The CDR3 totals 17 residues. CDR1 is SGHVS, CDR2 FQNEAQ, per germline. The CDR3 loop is CASSLATGDGSGNTIYF. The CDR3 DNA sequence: TGTGCCAGCAGCTTAGCGACAGGGGACGGCTCTGGAAACACCATATATTTT.

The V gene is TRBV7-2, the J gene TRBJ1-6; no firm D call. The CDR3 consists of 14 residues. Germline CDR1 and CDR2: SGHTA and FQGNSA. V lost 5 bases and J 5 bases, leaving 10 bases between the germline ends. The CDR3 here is CASSLQPDNSPLHF. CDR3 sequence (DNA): TGTGCCAGCAGCCTACAGCCGGATAATTCACCCCTCCACTTT.

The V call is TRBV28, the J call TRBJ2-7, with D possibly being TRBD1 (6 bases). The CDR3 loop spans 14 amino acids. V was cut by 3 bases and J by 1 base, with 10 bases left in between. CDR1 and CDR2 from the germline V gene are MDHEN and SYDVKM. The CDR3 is CASSFIRGSYEQYF. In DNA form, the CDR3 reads TGTGCCAGCAGTTTTATTAGGGGGTCCTACGAGCAGTACTTC. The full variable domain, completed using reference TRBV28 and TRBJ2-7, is DVKVTQSSRYLVKRTGEKVFLECVQDMDHENMFWYRQDPGLGLRLIYFSYDVKMKEKGDIPEGYSVSREKKERFSLILESASTNQTSMYLCASSFIRGSYEQYFGPGTRLTVT.

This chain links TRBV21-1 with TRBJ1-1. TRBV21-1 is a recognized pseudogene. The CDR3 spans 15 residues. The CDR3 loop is CASSSNGGMNTEAFF. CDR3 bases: TGTGCCAGCAGCTCAAACGGCGGCATGAACACTGAAGCTTTCTTT.